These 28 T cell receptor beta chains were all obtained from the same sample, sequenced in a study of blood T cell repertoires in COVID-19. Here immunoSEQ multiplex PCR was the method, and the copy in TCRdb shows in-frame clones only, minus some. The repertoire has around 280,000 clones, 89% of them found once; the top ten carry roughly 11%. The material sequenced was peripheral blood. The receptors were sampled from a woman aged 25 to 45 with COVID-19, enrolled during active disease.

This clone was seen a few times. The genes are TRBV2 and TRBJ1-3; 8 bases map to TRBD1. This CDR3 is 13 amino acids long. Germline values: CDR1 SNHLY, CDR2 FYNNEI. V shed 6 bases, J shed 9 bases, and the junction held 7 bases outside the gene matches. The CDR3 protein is CASSGGTGGTIYF. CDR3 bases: TGTGCCAGCAGCGGCGGGACAGGAGGCACCATATATTTT.

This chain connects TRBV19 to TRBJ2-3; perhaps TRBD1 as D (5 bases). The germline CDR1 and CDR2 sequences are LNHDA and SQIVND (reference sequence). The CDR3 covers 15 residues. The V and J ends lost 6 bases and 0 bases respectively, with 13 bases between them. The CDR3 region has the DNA TGTGCCAGTAGCAACAAGCCAGGGAGCACAGATACGCAGTATTTT. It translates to CASSNKPGSTDTQYF.

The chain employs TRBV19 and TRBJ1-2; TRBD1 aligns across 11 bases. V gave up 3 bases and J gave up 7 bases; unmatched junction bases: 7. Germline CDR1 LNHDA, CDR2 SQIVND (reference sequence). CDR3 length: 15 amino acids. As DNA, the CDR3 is TGTGCCAGTAGTATGGTCGGACAGGGGGCCTTTGGCTACACCTTC. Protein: CASSMVGQGAFGYTF.

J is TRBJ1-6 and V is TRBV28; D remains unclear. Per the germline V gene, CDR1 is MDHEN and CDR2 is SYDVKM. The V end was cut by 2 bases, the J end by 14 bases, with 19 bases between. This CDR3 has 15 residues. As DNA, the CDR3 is TGTGCCAGCAGTTTAAGTCCGCCGAATCCGGGGACCCTCCACTTT. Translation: CASSLSPPNPGTLHF.

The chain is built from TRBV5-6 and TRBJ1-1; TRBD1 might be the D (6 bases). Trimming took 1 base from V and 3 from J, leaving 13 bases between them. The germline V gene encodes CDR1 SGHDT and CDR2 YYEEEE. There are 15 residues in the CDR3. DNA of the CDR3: TGTGCCAGCAGCTTGACAGGGCAGCGTGACACTGAAGCTTTCTTT. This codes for CASSLTGQRDTEAFF.

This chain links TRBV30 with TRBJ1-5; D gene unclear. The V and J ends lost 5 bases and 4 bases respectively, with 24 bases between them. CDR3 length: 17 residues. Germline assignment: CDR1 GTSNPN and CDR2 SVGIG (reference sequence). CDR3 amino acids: CAWGYPEGALRNQPQHF. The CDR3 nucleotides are TGTGCCTGGGGATACCCGGAGGGCGCGTTACGGAATCAGCCCCAGCATTTT.

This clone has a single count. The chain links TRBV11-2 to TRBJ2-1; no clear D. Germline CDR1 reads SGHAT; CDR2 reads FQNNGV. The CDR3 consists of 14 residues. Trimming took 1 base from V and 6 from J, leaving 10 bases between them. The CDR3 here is CASSLGLGGNEQFF. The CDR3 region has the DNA TGTGCCAGCAGCTTAGGCCTCGGCGGCAATGAGCAGTTCTTC. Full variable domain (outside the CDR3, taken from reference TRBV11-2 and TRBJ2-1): EAGVAQSPRYKIIEKRQSVAFWCNPISGHATLYWYQQILGQGPKLLIQFQNNGVVDDSQLPKDRFSAERLKGVDSTLKIQPAKLEDSAVYLCASSLGLGGNEQFFGPGTRLTVL.

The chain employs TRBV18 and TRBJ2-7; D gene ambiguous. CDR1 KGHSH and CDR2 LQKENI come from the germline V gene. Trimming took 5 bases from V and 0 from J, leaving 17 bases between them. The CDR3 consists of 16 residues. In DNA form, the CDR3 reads TGTGCCAGCTCAACCCCTGACCGAGGAACCTCCTACGAGCAGTACTTC. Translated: CASSTPDRGTSYEQYF.

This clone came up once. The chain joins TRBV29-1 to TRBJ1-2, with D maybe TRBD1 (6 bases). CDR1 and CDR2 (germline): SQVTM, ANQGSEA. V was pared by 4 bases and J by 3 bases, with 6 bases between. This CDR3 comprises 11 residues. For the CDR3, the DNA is TGCAGCGTTGGGACAGACTATGGCTACACCTTC. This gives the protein CSVGTDYGYTF.

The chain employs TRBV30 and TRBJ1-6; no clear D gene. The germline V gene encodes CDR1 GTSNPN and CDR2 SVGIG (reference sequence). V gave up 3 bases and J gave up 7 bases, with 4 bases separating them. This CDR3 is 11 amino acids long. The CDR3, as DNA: TGTGCCTGGAGGCTAAATTCACCCCTCCACTTT. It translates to CAWRLNSPLHF.

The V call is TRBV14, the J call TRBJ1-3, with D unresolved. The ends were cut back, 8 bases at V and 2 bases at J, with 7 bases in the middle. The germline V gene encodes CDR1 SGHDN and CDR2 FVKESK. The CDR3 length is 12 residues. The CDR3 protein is CASGRPGNTIYF. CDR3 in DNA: TGTGCCAGCGGGCGTCCTGGAAACACCATATATTTT.

The CDR3: CAIRTSGTTYEQYF. CDR3 sequence (DNA): TGTGCCATCCGGACTAGCGGGACCACCTACGAGCAGTACTTC. V gene TRBV10-3 combines with J gene TRBJ2-7; 12 nucleotides align to TRBD2. The CDR3 sequence is 14 residues long. Germline CDR1 and CDR2: ENHRY and SYGVKD. Trimming took 8 bases from V and 2 from J; bases not matched to a gene: 4.

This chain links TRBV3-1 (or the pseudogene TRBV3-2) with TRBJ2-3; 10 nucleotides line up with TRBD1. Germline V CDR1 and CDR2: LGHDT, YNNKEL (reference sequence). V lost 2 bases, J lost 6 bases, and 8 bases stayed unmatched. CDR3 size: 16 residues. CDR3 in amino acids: CASSQLRDRGTDTQYF. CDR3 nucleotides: TGTGCCAGCAGCCAACTCCGGGACAGGGGTACGGATACGCAGTATTTT.

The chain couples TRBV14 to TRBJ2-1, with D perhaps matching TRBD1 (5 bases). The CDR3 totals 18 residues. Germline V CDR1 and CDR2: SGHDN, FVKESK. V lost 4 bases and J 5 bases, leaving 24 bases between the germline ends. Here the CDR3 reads CASSLYPGQGDFHNEQFF. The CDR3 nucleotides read TGTGCCAGCAGCCTATACCCAGGGCAAGGTGATTTCCACAATGAGCAGTTCTTC. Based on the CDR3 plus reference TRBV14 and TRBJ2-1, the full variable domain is EAGVTQFPSHSVIEKGQTVTLRCDPISGHDNLYWYRRVMGKEIKFLLHFVKESKQDESGMPNNRFLAERTGGTYSTLKVQPAELEDSGVYFCASSLYPGQGDFHNEQFFGPGTRLTVL.

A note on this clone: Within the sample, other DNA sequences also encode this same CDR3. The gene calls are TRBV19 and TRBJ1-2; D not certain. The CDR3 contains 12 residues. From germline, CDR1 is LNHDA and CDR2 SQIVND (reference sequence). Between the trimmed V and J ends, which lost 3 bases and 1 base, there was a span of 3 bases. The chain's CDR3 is CASSIYNYGYTF. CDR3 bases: TGTGCCAGTAGTATCTATAACTATGGCTACACCTTC.

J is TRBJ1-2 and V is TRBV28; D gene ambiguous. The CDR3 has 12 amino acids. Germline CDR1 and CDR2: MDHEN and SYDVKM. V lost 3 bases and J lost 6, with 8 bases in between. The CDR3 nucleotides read TGTGCCAGCAGTTTTACAGCAGATGGCTACACCTTC. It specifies CASSFTADGYTF.

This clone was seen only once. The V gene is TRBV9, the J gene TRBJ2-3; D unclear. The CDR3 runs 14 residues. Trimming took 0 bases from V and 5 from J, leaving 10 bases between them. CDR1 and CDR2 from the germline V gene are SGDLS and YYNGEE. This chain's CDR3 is CASSVASRGDTQYF. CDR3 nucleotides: TGTGCCAGCAGCGTAGCCTCCCGCGGAGATACGCAGTATTTT.

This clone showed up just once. The CDR3: CASSPRTAYGYTF. For the CDR3, the DNA is TGTGCCAGCAGTCCTCGGACAGCCTATGGCTACACCTTC. The V gene is TRBV27, the J gene TRBJ1-2, with D possibly being TRBD1 (6 bases). V lost 5 bases and J lost 4, with 11 bases in between. The CDR3 is made up of 13 amino acids. The germline V gene encodes CDR1 MNHEY and CDR2 SMNVEV (reference sequence).

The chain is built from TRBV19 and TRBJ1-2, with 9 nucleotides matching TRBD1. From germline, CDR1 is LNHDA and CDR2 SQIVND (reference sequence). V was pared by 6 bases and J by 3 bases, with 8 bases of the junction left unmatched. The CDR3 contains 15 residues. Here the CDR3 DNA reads TGTGCCAGTAGCCCTCGACAGGGGGGCCACTATGGCTACACCTTC. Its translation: CASSPRQGGHYGYTF.

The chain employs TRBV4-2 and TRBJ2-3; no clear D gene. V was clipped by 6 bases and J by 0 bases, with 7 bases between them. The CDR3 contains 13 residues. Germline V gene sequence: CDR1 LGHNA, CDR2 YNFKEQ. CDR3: CASSSQSTDTQYF. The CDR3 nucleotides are TGTGCCAGCAGTAGCCAAAGCACAGATACGCAGTATTTT.

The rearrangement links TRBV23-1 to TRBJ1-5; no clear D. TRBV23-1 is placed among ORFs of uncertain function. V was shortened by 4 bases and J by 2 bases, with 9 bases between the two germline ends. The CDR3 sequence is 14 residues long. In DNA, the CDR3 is TGCGCCAGCAGTCTCGGGGTCGGCAATCAGCCCCAGCATTTT. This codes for CASSLGVGNQPQHF.

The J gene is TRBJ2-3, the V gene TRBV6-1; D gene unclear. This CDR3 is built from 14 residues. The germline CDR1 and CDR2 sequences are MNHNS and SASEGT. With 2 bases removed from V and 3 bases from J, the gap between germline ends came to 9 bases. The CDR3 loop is CASSEWSETDTQYF. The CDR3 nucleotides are TGTGCCAGCAGTGAATGGAGCGAAACAGATACGCAGTATTTT.

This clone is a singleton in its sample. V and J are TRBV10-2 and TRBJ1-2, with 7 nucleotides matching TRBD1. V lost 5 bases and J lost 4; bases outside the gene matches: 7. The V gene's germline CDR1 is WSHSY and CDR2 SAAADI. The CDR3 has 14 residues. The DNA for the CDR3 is TGCGCCAGCAGTAGGGGACAGACAATCTATGGCTACACCTTC. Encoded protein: CASSRGQTIYGYTF.

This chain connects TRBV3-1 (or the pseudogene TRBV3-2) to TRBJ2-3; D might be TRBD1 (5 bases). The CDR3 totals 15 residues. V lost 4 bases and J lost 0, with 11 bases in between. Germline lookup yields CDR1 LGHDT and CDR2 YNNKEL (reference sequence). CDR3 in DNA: TGTGCCAGCAGCCTCCTTGGGGCCAGCACAGATACGCAGTATTTT. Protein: CASSLLGASTDTQYF.

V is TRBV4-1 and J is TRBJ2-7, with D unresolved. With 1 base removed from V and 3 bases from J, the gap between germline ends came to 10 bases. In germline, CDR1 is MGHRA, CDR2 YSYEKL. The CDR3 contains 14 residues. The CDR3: CASSQVADNYEQYF. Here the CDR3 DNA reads TGCGCCAGCAGCCAAGTAGCCGATAACTACGAGCAGTACTTC.

The CDR3 loop is CASSSAGGAGGYTF. CDR3 coding DNA: TGTGCCAGCAGCTCCGCGGGGGGCGCTGGGGGCTACACCTTC. The genes are TRBV13 and TRBJ1-2; TRBD1 might be the D (6 bases). Trimming cost V 4 bases and J 8 bases, with 17 bases left between them. Germline CDR1 and CDR2: PRHDT and FYEKMQ (reference sequence). CDR3 length: 14 residues.

CDR3 residues: CASIDRWENTEAFF. The CDR3 DNA reads TGTGCCAGTATTGACAGGTGGGAGAACACTGAAGCTTTCTTT. This chain uses TRBV19 with TRBJ1-1; a weak D match, TRBD1 (6 bases). V gave up 7 bases and J gave up 1 base, with 13 bases separating them. The CDR3 consists of 14 residues. In germline, CDR1 is LNHDA, CDR2 SQIVND (reference sequence).

The CDR3 DNA follows: TGTGCCAGCTCACCACCGTACGGGGGGGCCCGAGAGACCCAGTACTTC. Translated, it gives CASSPPYGGARETQYF. The V and J genes are TRBV18 and TRBJ2-5, with 8 positions matching TRBD2. CDR3 length: 16 amino acids. Germline V gene lookup returns CDR1 KGHSH and CDR2 LQKENI. With 0 bases clipped from V and 4 bases from J, the junction kept 7 bases outside the gene matches.